This T cell receptor (beta chain) was found in a study of molecular identifiers for immune sequencing clone quantification. Investigators produced naive CD8 libraries from around 20,000 to 1,000,000 sorted cells, drawing on 10%, 30% or 50% RNA. The table lists this clonotype with a few counts. It may be a read error: a sequence one base away is much more abundant. TCRdb re-called the PCR reads through MiXCR, storing one row per CDR3 protein. The sample contains some 96,000 distinct CDR3 sequences, approximately 24% of which appear only once. Trimming stripped 1 base from V and 3 bases from J, with 13 bases between. The CDR3 has 15 residues. Germline CDR1 and CDR2: LGHNA and YSLEER.

The chain links TRBV4-3 to TRBJ2-7, with D possibly matching TRBD2 (6 bases). The clonotype originates from a human donor in good health. Some libraries in this study had Jurkat cell RNA spiked in. Sequencing used naive CD8+ T cells from blood, with Jurkat cell RNA spiked in. Subset meaning: FACS-sorted CD8+CD4-CCR7+CD45RA+ naive T cells. CDR3 residues: CASSQGLARYYEQYF. DNA for the CDR3: TGCGCCAGCAGCCAAGGGCTAGCGAGGTACTACGAGCAGTACTTC.